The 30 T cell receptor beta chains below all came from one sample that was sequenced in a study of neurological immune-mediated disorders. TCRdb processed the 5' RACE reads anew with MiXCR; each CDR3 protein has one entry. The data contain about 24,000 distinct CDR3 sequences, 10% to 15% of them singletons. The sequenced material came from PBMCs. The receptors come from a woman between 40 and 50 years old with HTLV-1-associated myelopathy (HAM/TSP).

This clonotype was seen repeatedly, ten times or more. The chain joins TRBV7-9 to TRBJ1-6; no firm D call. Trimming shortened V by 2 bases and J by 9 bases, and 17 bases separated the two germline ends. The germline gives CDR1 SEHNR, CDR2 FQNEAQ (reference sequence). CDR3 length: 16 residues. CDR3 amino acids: CASSLQGSPGSSPLHF. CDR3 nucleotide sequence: TGTGCCAGCAGCTTACAAGGGAGCCCAGGTAGTTCACCCCTCCACTTT.

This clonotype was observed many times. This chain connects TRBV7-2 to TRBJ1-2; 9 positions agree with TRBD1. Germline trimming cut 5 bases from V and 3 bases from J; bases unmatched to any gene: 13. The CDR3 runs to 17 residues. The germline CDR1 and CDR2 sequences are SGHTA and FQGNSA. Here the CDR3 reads CASSIQGALAKYYGYTF. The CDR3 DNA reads TGTGCCAGCAGCATACAGGGGGCGCTGGCCAAATACTATGGCTACACCTTC.

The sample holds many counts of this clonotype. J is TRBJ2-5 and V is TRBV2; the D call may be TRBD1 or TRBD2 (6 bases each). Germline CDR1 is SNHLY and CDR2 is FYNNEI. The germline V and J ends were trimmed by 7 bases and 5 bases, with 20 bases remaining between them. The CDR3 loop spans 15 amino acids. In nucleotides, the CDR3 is TGTGCCAGCACCCGCGGGACATCAAAGGAGGAGACCCAGTACTTC. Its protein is CASTRGTSKEETQYF.

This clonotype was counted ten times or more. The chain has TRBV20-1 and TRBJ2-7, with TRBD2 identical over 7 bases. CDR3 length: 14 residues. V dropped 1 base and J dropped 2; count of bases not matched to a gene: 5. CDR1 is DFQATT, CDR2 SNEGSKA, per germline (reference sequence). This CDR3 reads CSARARGSAYEQYF. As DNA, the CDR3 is TGCAGTGCTAGAGCACGCGGGAGCGCCTACGAGCAGTACTTC.

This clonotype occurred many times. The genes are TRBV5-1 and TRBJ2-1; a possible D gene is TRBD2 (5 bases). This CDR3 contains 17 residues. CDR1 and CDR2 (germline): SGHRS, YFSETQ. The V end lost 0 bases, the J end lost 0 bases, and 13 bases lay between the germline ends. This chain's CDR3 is CASSLAGSVFSYNEQFF. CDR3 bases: TGCGCCAGCAGCTTGGCCGGTAGCGTATTCTCCTACAATGAGCAGTTCTTC.

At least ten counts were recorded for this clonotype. CDR3: CASSVDQSSSLGGYTF. CDR3 nucleotides: TGTGCCAGCAGCGTAGATCAGTCTTCCAGTTTGGGTGGCTACACCTTC. The rearrangement uses TRBV9 and TRBJ1-2; D remains ambiguous. The V end lost 0 bases, the J end lost 7 bases, and 19 bases lay between the germline ends. Germline V gives CDR1 SGDLS, CDR2 YYNGEE. The CDR3 extends over 16 amino acids.

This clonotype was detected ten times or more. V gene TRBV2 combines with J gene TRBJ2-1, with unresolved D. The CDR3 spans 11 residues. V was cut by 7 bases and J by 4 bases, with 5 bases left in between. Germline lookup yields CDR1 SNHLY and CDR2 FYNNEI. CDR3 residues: CASTLYNEQFF. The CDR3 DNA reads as TGTGCCAGCACCTTGTACAATGAGCAGTTCTTC.

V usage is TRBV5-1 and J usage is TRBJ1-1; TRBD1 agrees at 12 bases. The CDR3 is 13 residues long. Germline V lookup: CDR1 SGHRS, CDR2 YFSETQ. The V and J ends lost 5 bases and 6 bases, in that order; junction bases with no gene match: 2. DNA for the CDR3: TGCGCCAGCAGGGGACAGGGGGCATCTGAAGCTTTCTTT. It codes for CASRGQGASEAFF.

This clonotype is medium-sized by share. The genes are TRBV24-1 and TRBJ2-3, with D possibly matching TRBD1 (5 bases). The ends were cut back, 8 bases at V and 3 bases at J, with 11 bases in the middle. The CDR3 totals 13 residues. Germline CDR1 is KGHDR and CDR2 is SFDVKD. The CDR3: CATTAGLTDTQYF. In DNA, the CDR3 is TGTGCCACCACGGCAGGGCTAACAGATACGCAGTATTTT.

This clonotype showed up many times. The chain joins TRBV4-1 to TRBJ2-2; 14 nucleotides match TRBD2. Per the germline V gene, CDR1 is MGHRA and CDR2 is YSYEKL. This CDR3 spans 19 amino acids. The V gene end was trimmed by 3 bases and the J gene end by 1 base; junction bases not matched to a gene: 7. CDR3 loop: CASSQRTSGGILNTGELFF. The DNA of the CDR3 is TGCGCCAGCAGCCAGAGGACTAGCGGGGGGATACTGAACACCGGGGAGCTGTTTTTT.

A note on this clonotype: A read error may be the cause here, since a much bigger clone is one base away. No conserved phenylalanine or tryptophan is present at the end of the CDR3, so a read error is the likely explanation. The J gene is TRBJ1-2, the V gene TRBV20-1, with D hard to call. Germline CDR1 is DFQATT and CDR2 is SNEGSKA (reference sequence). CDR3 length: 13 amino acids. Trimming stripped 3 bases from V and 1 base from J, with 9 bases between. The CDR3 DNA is TGCAGTGCTAGGGGCGGTTATAACTATGGCTACACCTTA. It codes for CSARGGYNYGYTL.

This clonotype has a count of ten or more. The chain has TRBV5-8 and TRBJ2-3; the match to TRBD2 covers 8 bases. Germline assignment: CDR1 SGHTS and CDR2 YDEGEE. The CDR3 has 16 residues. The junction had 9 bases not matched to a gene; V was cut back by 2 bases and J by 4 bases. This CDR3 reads CASSFYIAGTSDTQYF. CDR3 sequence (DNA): TGTGCCAGCAGCTTTTATATAGCGGGGACCTCAGATACGCAGTATTTT.

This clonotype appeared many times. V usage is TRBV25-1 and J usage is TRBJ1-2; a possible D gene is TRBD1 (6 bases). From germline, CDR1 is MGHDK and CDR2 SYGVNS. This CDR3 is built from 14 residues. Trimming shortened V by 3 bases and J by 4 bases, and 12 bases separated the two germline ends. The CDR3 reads CASSDVQGRYGYTF. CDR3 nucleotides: TGTGCCAGCAGTGACGTACAGGGACGCTATGGCTACACCTTC.

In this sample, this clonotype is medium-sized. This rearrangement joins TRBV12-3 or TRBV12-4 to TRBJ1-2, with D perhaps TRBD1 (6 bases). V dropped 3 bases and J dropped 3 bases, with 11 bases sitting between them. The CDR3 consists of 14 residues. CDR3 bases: TGTGCCAGCAGTTTCGGGGGCCCGGACTATGGCTACACCTTC. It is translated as CASSFGGPDYGYTF.

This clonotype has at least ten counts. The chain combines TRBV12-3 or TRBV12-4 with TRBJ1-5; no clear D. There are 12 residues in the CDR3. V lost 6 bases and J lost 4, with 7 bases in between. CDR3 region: CASSDGNQPQHF. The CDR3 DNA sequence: TGTGCCAGCAGCGACGGGAATCAGCCCCAGCATTTT.

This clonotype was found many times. CDR3 nucleotide sequence: TGTGCCATCACCGACAGTCTATTCGGAAACACCATATATTTT. Protein product: CAITDSLFGNTIYF. This chain links TRBV10-3 with TRBJ1-3, with D possibly being TRBD1 (5 bases). V lost 7 bases and J lost 4, with 14 bases in between. Germline values: CDR1 ENHRY, CDR2 SYGVKD. The CDR3 sequence is 14 residues long.

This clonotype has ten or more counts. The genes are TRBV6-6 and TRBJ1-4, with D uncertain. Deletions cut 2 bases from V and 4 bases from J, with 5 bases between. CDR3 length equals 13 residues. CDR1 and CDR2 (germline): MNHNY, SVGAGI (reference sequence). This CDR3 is CASSYDGNEKLFF. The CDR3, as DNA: TGTGCCAGCAGTTACGACGGTAATGAAAAACTGTTTTTT.

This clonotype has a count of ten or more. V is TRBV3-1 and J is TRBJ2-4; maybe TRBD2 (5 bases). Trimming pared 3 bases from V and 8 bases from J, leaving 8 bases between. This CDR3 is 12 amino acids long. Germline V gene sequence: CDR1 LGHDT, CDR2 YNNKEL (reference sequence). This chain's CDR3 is CASSQGDHIQYF. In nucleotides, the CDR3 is TGTGCCAGCAGCCAGGGAGACCACATTCAGTACTTC.

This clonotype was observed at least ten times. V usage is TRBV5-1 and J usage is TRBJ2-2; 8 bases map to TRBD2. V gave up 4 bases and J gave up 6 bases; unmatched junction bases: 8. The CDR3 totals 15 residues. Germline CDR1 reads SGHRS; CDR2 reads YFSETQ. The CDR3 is CASSLEAGAPGELFF. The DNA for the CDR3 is TGCGCCAGCAGCCTAGAAGCGGGGGCCCCCGGGGAGCTGTTTTTT. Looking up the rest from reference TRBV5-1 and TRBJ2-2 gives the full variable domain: KAGVTQTPRYLIKTRGQQVTLSCSPISGHRSVSWYQQTPGQGLQFLFEYFSETQRNKGNFPGRFSGRQFSNSRSEMNVSTLELGDSALYLCASSLEAGAPGELFFGEGSRLTVL.

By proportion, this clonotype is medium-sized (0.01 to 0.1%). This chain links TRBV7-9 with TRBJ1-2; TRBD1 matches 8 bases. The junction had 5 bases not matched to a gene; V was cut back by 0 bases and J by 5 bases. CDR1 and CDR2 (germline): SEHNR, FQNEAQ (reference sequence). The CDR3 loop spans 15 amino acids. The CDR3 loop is CASSLANRGDYGYTF. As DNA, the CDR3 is TGTGCCAGCAGCTTAGCGAACAGGGGGGATTATGGCTACACCTTC.

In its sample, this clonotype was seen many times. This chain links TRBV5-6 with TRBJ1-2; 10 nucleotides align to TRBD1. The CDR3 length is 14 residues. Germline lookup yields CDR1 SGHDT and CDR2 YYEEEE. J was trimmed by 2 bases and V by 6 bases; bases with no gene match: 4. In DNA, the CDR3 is TGTGCCAGCACCTCGGGACAGGGGAACTATGGCTACACCTTC. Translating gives CASTSGQGNYGYTF.

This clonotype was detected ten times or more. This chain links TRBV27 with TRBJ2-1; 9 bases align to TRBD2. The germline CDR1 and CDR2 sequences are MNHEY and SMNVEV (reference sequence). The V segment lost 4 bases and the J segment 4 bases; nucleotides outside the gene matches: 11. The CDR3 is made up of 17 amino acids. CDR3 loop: CASSYPGGGGRYNEQFF. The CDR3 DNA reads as TGTGCCAGCAGTTATCCAGGCGGGGGGGGTCGGTACAATGAGCAGTTCTTC.

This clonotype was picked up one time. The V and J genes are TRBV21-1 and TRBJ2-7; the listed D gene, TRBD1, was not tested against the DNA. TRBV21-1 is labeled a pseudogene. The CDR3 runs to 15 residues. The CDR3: CASSKGDRGRVEQYV. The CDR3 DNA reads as TGTGCCAGCAGCAAAGGTGACAGGGGGCGGGTCGAGCAGTACGTC.

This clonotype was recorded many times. CDR3 bases: TGTGCCAGCAGCTCGGCGGATCTGAATACGCAGTATTTT. Encoded protein: CASSSADLNTQYF. The genes are TRBV7-2 and TRBJ2-3, with D hard to call. The CDR3 sequence is 13 residues long. CDR1 is SGHTA and CDR2 is FQGNSA in the germline V gene. The V end lost 4 bases, the J end lost 7 bases, and 12 bases lay between the germline ends. Using reference TRBV7-2 and TRBJ2-3 for the parts outside the CDR3, the full variable domain is GAGVSQSPSNKVTEKGKDVELRCDPISGHTALYWYRQSLGQGLEFLIYFQGNSAPDKSGLPSDRFSAERTGGSVSTLTIQRTQQEDSAVYLCASSSADLNTQYFGPGTRLTVL.

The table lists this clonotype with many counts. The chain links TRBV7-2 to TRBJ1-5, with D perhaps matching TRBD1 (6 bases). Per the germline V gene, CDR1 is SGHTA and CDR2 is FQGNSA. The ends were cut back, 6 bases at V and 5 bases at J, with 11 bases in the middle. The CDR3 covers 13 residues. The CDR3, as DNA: TGTGCCAGCAGAACAGGGTCCGATCAGCCCCAGCATTTT. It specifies CASRTGSDQPQHF.

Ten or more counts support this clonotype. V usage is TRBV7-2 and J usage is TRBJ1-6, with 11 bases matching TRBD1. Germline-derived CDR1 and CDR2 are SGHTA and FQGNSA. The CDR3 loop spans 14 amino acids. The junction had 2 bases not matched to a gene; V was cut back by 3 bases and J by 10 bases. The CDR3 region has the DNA TGTGCCAGCAGCTTGGACAGGGGGCCCTCACCCCTCCACTTT. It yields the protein CASSLDRGPSPLHF.

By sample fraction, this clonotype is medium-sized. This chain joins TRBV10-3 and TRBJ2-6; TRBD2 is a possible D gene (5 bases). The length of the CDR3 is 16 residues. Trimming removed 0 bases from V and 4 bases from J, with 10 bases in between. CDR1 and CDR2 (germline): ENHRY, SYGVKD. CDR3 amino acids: CAISESSGRGANVLTF. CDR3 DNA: TGTGCCATCAGTGAGTCGAGCGGAAGAGGGGCCAACGTCCTGACTTTC.

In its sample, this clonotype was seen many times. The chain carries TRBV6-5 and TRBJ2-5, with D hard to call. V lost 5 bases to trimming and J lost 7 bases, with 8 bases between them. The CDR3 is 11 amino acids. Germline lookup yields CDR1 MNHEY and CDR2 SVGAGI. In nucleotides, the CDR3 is TGTGCCAGCAGTCAAGTGGGGACCCAGTACTTC. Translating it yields CASSQVGTQYF.

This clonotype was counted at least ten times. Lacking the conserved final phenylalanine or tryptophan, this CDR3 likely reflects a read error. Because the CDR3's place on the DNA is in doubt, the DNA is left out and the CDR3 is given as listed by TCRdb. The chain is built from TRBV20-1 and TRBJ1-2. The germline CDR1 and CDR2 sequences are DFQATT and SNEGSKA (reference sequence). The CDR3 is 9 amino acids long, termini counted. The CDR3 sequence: CSARVGGGS.

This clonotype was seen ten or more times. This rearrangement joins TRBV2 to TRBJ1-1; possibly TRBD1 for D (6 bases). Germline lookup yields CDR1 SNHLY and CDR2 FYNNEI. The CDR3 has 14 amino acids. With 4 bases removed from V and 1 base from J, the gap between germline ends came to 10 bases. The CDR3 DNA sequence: TGTGCCAGCAGTGGGGGCAGGGGGAACACTGAAGCTTTCTTT. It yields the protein CASSGGRGNTEAFF.